This note documents a single T cell receptor (beta chain) sequence. This specimen comes from a study of T-cell memory formation after mild COVID-19. TCRdb processed the 5' RACE reads anew with MiXCR; each CDR3 protein has one entry. Of 65,000 to 95,000 distinct CDR3 sequences in the sample, roughly 13% are singletons; the top ten hold less than 45%. V trimming: 1 base; J trimming: 1 base; junction bases outside the gene matches: 11. CDR1 SGHTA and CDR2 FQGNSA come from the germline V gene. The CDR3 spans 19 residues. The sequenced sample consisted of PBMCs or a T cell subset sorted from them (not recorded which). The chain carries TRBV7-2 and TRBJ2-4, with 9 nucleotides matching TRBD2. This clonotype was sampled from a man aged 18-30 years who had mild COVID-19 (a few samples of this study predate the infection). Cell type and time point are not known. This chain's CDR3 is CASSLVGPSGAGAKNIQYF. The CDR3 DNA sequence: TGTGCCAGCAGCTTAGTCGGGCCTAGCGGGGCTGGGGCCAAAAACATTCAGTACTTC.